This T cell receptor (beta chain) derives from a study of cytomegalovirus exposure and HLA in healthy donors. The germline gives CDR1 SGHAT, CDR2 FQDESV (reference sequence). J gave up 8 bases and V 5 bases, and 19 bases lay outside the gene matches. The CDR3 has 17 amino acids. Both 60 Vbeta primers and 13 Jbeta primers went into the PCR. Sequencing was performed with immunoSEQ multiplex PCR; in TCRdb, only in-frame clones are kept and a portion is missing. The repertoire has more than 150,000 clones, around 77% of them found once; the top ten carry about 1.9%. The clonotype was recovered from a woman aged 25 to 39 in good health and CMV-seronegative. Sequenced material: PBMCs. The chain recombines TRBV11-1 with TRBJ1-1; 8 nucleotides match TRBD1. For the CDR3, the DNA is TGTGCCAGCAGCCTTTTACGCCAGGGGGCAGGCGGGTCGGAAGCTTTCTTT. Its translation is CASSLLRQGAGGSEAFF.